The 24 T cell receptor beta chains reported below all come from one sample, sequenced in a study of breast tumors, draining lymph nodes, adjacent tissues. The lymph nodes were axillary draining lymph nodes from breast cancer patients. TCRdb passed the multiplex PCR reads through MiXCR, listing each CDR3 protein once. The repertoire holds approximately 150,000 distinct CDR3 sequences, less than 35% seen once, with roughly 2.2% in the top ten. The sample comprised axillary lymph node tissue. These receptor sequences come from a female donor with breast cancer. Some clones in this sample may be carry-over from other donors' samples.

This clonotype was detected many times. This chain connects TRBV7-3 to TRBJ2-3; weak D call: TRBD2 (6 bases). Trimming pared 1 base from V and 4 bases from J, leaving 18 bases between. The CDR3 consists of 17 residues. Germline CDR1 and CDR2: SGHTA and FQGTGA. The CDR3 here is CASSLKLSGPGADTQYF. The CDR3 DNA sequence: TGTGCCAGCAGCTTAAAATTGTCGGGGCCGGGGGCAGATACGCAGTATTTT.

The chain is built from TRBV6-9 and TRBJ2-6, with D perhaps matching TRBD2 (5 bases). The CDR3 contains 19 residues. V was trimmed by 5 bases and J by 11 bases, leaving 31 bases between them. The germline gives CDR1 MNHGY, CDR2 SVAAGI. In nucleotides, the CDR3 is TGTGCCAGCAGTCCCCCCCGCGGGCCCAAATCCTACGAGCAGTACGTCCTGACTTTC. It encodes CASSPPRGPKSYEQYVLTF.

This clonotype was counted many times. Sequence at one end of the junction differs from germline and may be a read error. The chain uses TRBV7-8 and TRBJ1-2, with D perhaps matching TRBD1 (6 bases). The CDR3 covers 15 residues. Germline V gene lookup returns CDR1 SGHVS and CDR2 FQNEAQ. The chain's CDR3 is CASSLGWGHNYGYPF. The CDR3, as DNA: TGTGCCAGCAGCTTGGGGTGGGGGCACAACTATGGCTACCCCTTC.

Many counts were recorded for this clonotype. The chain recombines TRBV12-3 or TRBV12-4 with TRBJ2-3; D might be TRBD2 (7 bases). Trimming removed 5 bases at V and 8 bases at J, with 17 bases between. This CDR3 comprises 14 residues. CDR3 coding DNA: TGTGCCAGCAGTAATACGGGGGGCTTCGGTACGCAGTATTTT. It translates to CASSNTGGFGTQYF.

This clonotype occurred once. V and J are TRBV2 and TRBJ1-2; unclear D gene. This CDR3 has 14 residues. Germline-derived CDR1 and CDR2 are SNHLY and FYNNEI. Trimming pared 1 base from V and 4 bases from J, leaving 10 bases between. CDR3 residues: CASSEGRPTYGYTF. The CDR3, as DNA: TGTGCCAGCAGTGAAGGGCGGCCAACCTATGGCTACACCTTC.

The chain links TRBV4-3 to TRBJ2-5; D not resolved. CDR1 is LGHNA, CDR2 YSLEER, per germline. This CDR3 has 14 residues. V was pared by 3 bases and J by 1 base, with 9 bases between. Written as DNA, the CDR3 is TGCGCCAGCAGCCACCGTCAGCGCCAAGAGACCCAGTACTTC. Translation: CASSHRQRQETQYF.

Details on this clonotype: A read error may account for a junction end that differs from germline. The chain uses TRBV6-6 and TRBJ2-3; TRBD2 matches 8 bases. This CDR3 spans 16 amino acids. Germline loops: CDR1 MNHNY, CDR2 SVGAGI (reference sequence). CDR3 bases: TGTGCCAGCAGTAACGAAGCGGGGGCACCGTGGGATACGCAGTACTTT. This gives the protein CASSNEAGAPWDTQYF.

This clonotype was counted many times. V and J are TRBV6-6 and TRBJ2-7; tentatively, D is TRBD1 (6 bases). Germline V gene sequence: CDR1 MNHNY, CDR2 SVGAGI (reference sequence). Trimming took off 8 bases at V and 1 base at J, with 18 bases between the two ends. The CDR3 is 15 residues long. The CDR3 spells CASRPRRGPSYEQYV. The CDR3, as DNA: TGTGCCAGCCGCCCACGCAGGGGCCCTTCCTACGAGCAGTACGTC.

This clonotype was recorded many times. This chain links TRBV2 with TRBJ2-2, with 7 nucleotides matching TRBD1. Germline V CDR1 and CDR2: SNHLY, FYNNEI. CDR3 length equals 12 residues. The V segment lost 8 bases and the J segment 6 bases; nucleotides outside the gene matches: 3. In nucleotides, the CDR3 is TGTGCCAGCGACAGGGTGTCCGGGGAGCTGTTTTTT. Amino acids: CASDRVSGELFF.

With regard to this clonotype: No conserved phenylalanine or tryptophan ends this CDR3, so it is likely a read error. The chain's CDR3 is CSASGQGGRQPQHG. For the CDR3, the DNA is TGCAGTGCTAGTGGCCAGGGTGGAAGACAGCCCCAGCATGGT. The chain carries TRBV20-1 and TRBJ1-5, with D perhaps matching TRBD1 (5 bases). The CDR3 consists of 14 residues. Germline loops: CDR1 DFQATT, CDR2 SNEGSKA (reference sequence). Trimming took 3 bases from V and 7 from J, leaving 16 bases between them.

This clonotype was observed at least ten times. The chain employs TRBV19 and TRBJ1-5, with TRBD1 identical over 8 bases. J lost 4 bases, V lost 5 bases, and 4 bases had no gene match. The germline CDR1 and CDR2 sequences are LNHDA and SQIVND (reference sequence). The CDR3 covers 14 residues. The CDR3: CASSPWTGNQPQHF. The CDR3 region has the DNA TGTGCCAGTAGTCCCTGGACAGGGAATCAGCCCCAGCATTTT.

The sample holds one count of this clonotype. A junction boundary mismatches the germline segment, possibly from a read error. The CDR3 loop is CASSENNSESTYF. The CDR3 coding sequence is TGTGCCAGCAGTGAGAATAACAGCGAGTCGACATATTTC. The chain is built from TRBV2 and TRBJ1-3; D ambiguous. This CDR3 is 13 amino acids long. CDR1 is SNHLY, CDR2 FYNNEI, per germline.

In this sample, this clonotype turned up once. This may be a read error: a much more frequent sequence differs by one nucleotide. This chain joins TRBV11-2 and TRBJ2-7; D gene uncertain. V lost 2 bases, J lost 5 bases, and 19 bases lay in between. CDR1 SGHAT and CDR2 FQNNGV come from the germline V gene. The CDR3 loop spans 16 amino acids. CDR3 DNA: TGTGCCAGCAGCTTACGTACCCCCCAGGCCCTTGACGAGCAGTACGTC. Encoded protein: CASSLRTPQALDEQYV.

This clonotype was seen repeatedly, ten times or more. The chain is built from TRBV6-5 and TRBJ2-5; TRBD1 agrees at 7 bases. The CDR3 runs to 14 residues. With 5 bases clipped from V and 6 bases from J, the junction kept 9 bases outside the gene matches. Germline V gene lookup returns CDR1 MNHEY and CDR2 SVGAGI. The CDR3: CASSHGYRGKTQYF. The CDR3 region has the DNA TGTGCCAGCAGTCACGGCTACAGGGGCAAGACCCAGTACTTC.

The chain uses TRBV29-1 and TRBJ2-1; 9 positions match TRBD1. Germline loops: CDR1 SQVTM, CDR2 ANQGSEA. The V and J ends lost 8 bases and 2 bases, in that order; junction bases with no gene match: 7. The CDR3 loop spans 14 amino acids. In DNA, the CDR3 is TGCAGCCCCTTGGGACAGGGCCCCTACAATGAGCAGTTCTTC. This translates into CSPLGQGPYNEQFF.

On this clonotype: A much bigger clone sits one base away, suggesting this may be a read error. The chain combines TRBV2 with TRBJ1-5, with no clear D. CDR3 length: 14 amino acids. With 11 bases removed from V and 0 bases from J, the gap between germline ends came to 14 bases. The germline gives CDR1 SNHLY, CDR2 FYNNEI. The CDR3 DNA follows: TGTGCCTGCCGAGATGTAGATAGCAATCAGCCCCAGCATTTT. The encoded protein is CACRDVDSNQPQHF.

This clonotype occurred many times. A much larger clone lies a single base off, so this may be a read error. The CDR3 here is CASSLQVGWQETQHF. CDR3 DNA sequence: TGTGCTAGCAGCCTCCAGGTTGGGTGGCAAGAGACCCAGCACTTC. The chain combines TRBV7-7 with TRBJ2-5; D is ambiguous. The CDR3 contains 15 residues. Germline loops: CDR1 SSHAT, CDR2 FNYEAQ (reference sequence).

This clonotype was observed at least ten times. Being one base from a much bigger clone, this may be a read error. The CDR3 here is CASSLSPGRQETQHF. Here the CDR3 DNA reads TGTGCCAGCAGTTTATCGCCGGGACGGCAAGAGACCCAGCACTTC. The chain joins TRBV7-2 to TRBJ2-5; D tentatively reads TRBD1 or TRBD2 (5 bases each). Germline V gene sequence: CDR1 SGHTA, CDR2 FQGNSA. The CDR3 has 15 residues.

The chain combines TRBV28 with TRBJ1-5; 8 bases are a match to TRBD1. J gave up 7 bases and V 6 bases, and 11 bases lay outside the gene matches. Germline CDR1 reads MDHEN; CDR2 reads SYDVKM. This CDR3 region has 15 residues. CDR3 nucleotide sequence: TGTGCCAGCAGAGGCCGCGGGACAGGACAGCAGCCCCAGCATTTT. Its translation is CASRGRGTGQQPQHF.

This clonotype has at least ten counts. Germline is not matched at one junction end, which may reflect a read error. The chain links TRBV6-5 to TRBJ1-6; a weak D match, TRBD1 (5 bases). There are 15 residues in the CDR3. CDR1 MNHEY and CDR2 SVGAGI come from the germline V gene. CDR3 coding DNA: TGTGCCAGCAGTCACTCGAGGCAGGGTGATTCACCCCTCCACTTT. Protein: CASSHSRQGDSPLHF.

There are many counts of this clonotype. A much larger clone lies a single base off, so this may be a read error. The chain employs TRBV9 and TRBJ2-5; 12 bases map to TRBD2. Germline V gives CDR1 SGDLS, CDR2 YYNGEE. The CDR3 covers 15 residues. CDR3: CASSATSGGPETPYF. DNA of the CDR3: TGTGCCAGCAGCGCCACTAGCGGGGGGCCTGAGACCCCGTACTTC.

About this clonotype: This may come from a read error, since a much larger clone is one base off. The chain carries TRBV7-9 and TRBJ2-4, with D possibly being TRBD1 (5 bases). This CDR3 region has 15 residues. Germline V gene data show CDR1 as SEHNR and CDR2 as FQNEAQ (reference sequence). Trimming cost V 5 bases and J 12 bases, with 23 bases left between them. In DNA, the CDR3 is TGTGCCAGCAGCCCGGAGCAGGGCCGGGTTGTGACTCAGTACTTC. It is translated as CASSPEQGRVVTQYF.

The gene calls are TRBV7-2 and TRBJ1-1, with D unclear. The germline V gene encodes CDR1 SGHTA and CDR2 FQGNSA. The CDR3 extends over 14 amino acids. The germline V and J ends were trimmed by 4 bases and 4 bases, with 13 bases remaining between them. CDR3 sequence (DNA): TGTGCCAGCAGCTCGAGTATCGAGGGCACTGAAGCTTTCTTT. The encoded protein is CASSSSIEGTEAFF.

This clonotype has ten or more counts. This chain uses TRBV12-5 with TRBJ2-5; D is unclear. The V end lost 1 base, the J end lost 5 bases, and 2 bases lay between the germline ends. The CDR3 is 11 residues long. Germline lookup yields CDR1 LGHNT and CDR2 FRNRAP. This CDR3 reads CASGLGETQYF. CDR3 DNA: TGTGCTAGTGGTTTGGGCGAGACCCAGTACTTC. Using reference TRBV12-5 and TRBJ2-5 for the parts outside the CDR3, the full variable domain is DARVTQTPRHKVTEMGQEVTMRCQPILGHNTVFWYRQTMMQGLELLAYFRNRAPLDDSGMPKDRFSAEMPDATLATLKIQPSEPRDSAVYFCASGLGETQYFGPGTRLLVL.